Shown below are 26 T cell receptor beta chains from a single sample sequenced in a study of vaccination and CD4 T cells after COVID-19. Treatment reported: roughly ten-day PBMC culture with coronavirus spike peptide pools or control peptides (ViraFEST assay). The Oncomine TCR Beta short-read assay sequenced DNA from cultured CD4+ T cells. TCRdb redid the calling of the PCR reads with MiXCR, one entry per CDR3 protein. The sample carries more than 12,000 distinct CDR3 sequences, about 56% recorded once. No antigen is known for these receptors. Sequenced here: CD4+ T cells from blood, cultured in vitro, sampled before SARS-CoV-2 vaccination. These receptors originate from a human donor who had recovered from COVID-19.

This chain links TRBV6-1 with TRBJ1-5, with D maybe TRBD1 (5 bases). Trimming took 6 bases from V and 4 from J, leaving 19 bases between them. The CDR3 consists of 16 residues. The germline V gene has CDR1 MNHNS and CDR2 SASEGT. The CDR3, as DNA: TGTGCCAGCAGACCGAGACCCCAGGGCGGGAATCAGCCCCAGCATTTT. It specifies CASRPRPQGGNQPQHF.

The chain links TRBV7-3 to TRBJ2-5; tentatively, D is TRBD2 (5 bases). V shed 2 bases and J shed 2 bases, with 9 bases lying between them. This CDR3 is 14 amino acids long. The germline V gene has CDR1 SGHTA and CDR2 FQGTGA. The CDR3: CASSLSRLQETQYF. The CDR3 nucleotides are TGTGCCAGCAGCTTATCACGACTACAAGAGACCCAGTACTTC.

This clonotype came up a few times. The rearrangement links TRBV15 to TRBJ2-2; perhaps TRBD1 as D (6 bases). The V gene's germline CDR1 is LNHNV and CDR2 YYDKDF (reference sequence). The CDR3 is 17 residues long. The V gene lost 6 bases and the J gene lost 0 bases, with 17 bases spanning the gap. The CDR3 sequence: CATRNLVGHSNTGELFF. The CDR3, as DNA: TGTGCCACCAGGAACCTGGTGGGACACTCGAACACCGGGGAGCTGTTTTTT.

The V and J genes are TRBV6-2 or TRBV6-3 and TRBJ2-3, with unresolved D. Trimming left V 2 bases short and J 1 base short, with 7 bases between. CDR1 and CDR2 (germline): MNHEY, SVGEGT. The CDR3 consists of 14 residues. The CDR3 loop is CASSYGQGTDTQYF. CDR3 in DNA: TGTGCCAGCAGTTACGGGCAGGGCACAGATACGCAGTATTTT.

This chain uses TRBV30 with TRBJ1-5; D is unclear. V was trimmed by 1 base and J by 3 bases, leaving 16 bases between them. The CDR3 is 16 amino acids. Germline CDR1 GTSNPN, CDR2 SVGIG (reference sequence). CDR3 residues: CAWSGNRGGINQPQHF. The DNA for the CDR3 is TGTGCCTGGAGTGGAAACAGAGGAGGGATCAATCAGCCCCAGCATTTT.

The chain combines TRBV20-1 with TRBJ2-3; D unclear. V was cut by 0 bases and J by 3 bases, with 7 bases left in between. CDR3 length: 13 residues. Germline lookup yields CDR1 DFQATT and CDR2 SNEGSKA (reference sequence). This CDR3 reads CSARETGTDTQYF. DNA for the CDR3: TGCAGTGCTAGAGAGACCGGTACAGATACGCAGTATTTT.

This clonotype counts as medium-sized. The V gene is TRBV12-3 or TRBV12-4, the J gene TRBJ1-5, with D possibly being TRBD1 (5 bases). The CDR3 covers 13 residues. Trimming removed 6 bases from V and 4 bases from J, with 10 bases in between. CDR3 amino acids: CASRGTGNQPQHF. The CDR3 nucleotides read TGTGCCAGCAGGGGGACTGGAAATCAGCCCCAGCATTTT.

A few counts support this clonotype. The chain joins TRBV6-5 to TRBJ1-5; D uncertain. V was shortened by 0 bases and J by 4 bases, with 4 bases between the two germline ends. The CDR3 is made up of 13 amino acids. Looked up from germline, CDR1 is MNHEY and CDR2 is SVGAGI. The CDR3 sequence is CASSYSENQPQHF. CDR3 nucleotide sequence: TGTGCCAGCAGTTACTCGGAAAATCAGCCCCAGCATTTT.

This clonotype is labeled large. V and J are TRBV2 and TRBJ1-2; D unclear. The CDR3 extends over 14 amino acids. CDR1 SNHLY and CDR2 FYNNEI come from the germline V gene. The V end lost 4 bases, the J end lost 10 bases, and 19 bases lay between the germline ends. The CDR3, as DNA: TGTGCCAGCAGTGCGGTCCGTCAGGTGGGCGCCTACACCTTC. Amino acid sequence: CASSAVRQVGAYTF.

The chain joins TRBV20-1 to TRBJ2-3; either TRBD1 or TRBD2 may fit D (5 bases each). The germline V and J ends were trimmed by 4 bases and 4 bases, with 12 bases remaining between them. Germline V lookup: CDR1 DFQATT, CDR2 SNEGSKA (reference sequence). This CDR3 contains 13 residues. CDR3 DNA: TGCAGTGCTACCGGGGCTGGGGCAGATACGCAGTATTTT. This sequence encodes CSATGAGADTQYF.

This chain connects TRBV6-1 to TRBJ1-2, with 10 bases that match TRBD1. J was trimmed by 5 bases and V by 6 bases; bases with no gene match: 6. Germline V lookup: CDR1 MNHNS, CDR2 SASEGT. The CDR3 spans 14 residues. CDR3 DNA sequence: TGTGCCAGCAGGGGGGGACAGGGGAGGTATGGCTACACCTTC. Its protein is CASRGGQGRYGYTF.

In this sample, this clonotype turned up a few times. The genes are TRBV20-1 and TRBJ2-7; perhaps TRBD2 as D (5 bases). This CDR3 region has 14 residues. Per germline, CDR1 DFQATT and CDR2 SNEGSKA (reference sequence). Trimming cost V 3 bases and J 7 bases, with 19 bases left between them. The CDR3 DNA reads TGCAGTGCTAGGCGGGTGGGAGCCCCCTCAGAGCAGTACTTC. It yields the protein CSARRVGAPSEQYF.

This clonotype was seen just once. This rearrangement joins TRBV11-2 to TRBJ1-3; no definite D call. The CDR3 is 11 amino acids. The germline CDR1 and CDR2 sequences are SGHAT and FQNNGV. Deletions cut 6 bases from V and 3 bases from J, with 3 bases between. CDR3 residues: CASSGGNTIYF. The DNA of the CDR3 is TGTGCCAGCAGTGGTGGAAACACCATATATTTT.

This clonotype counts as medium-sized (0.01 to 0.1%). The chain recombines TRBV6-5 with TRBJ2-1; 8 bases are a match to TRBD2. Per germline, CDR1 MNHEY and CDR2 SVGAGI. V lost 2 bases to trimming and J lost 7 bases; unmatched junction nucleotides: 4. This CDR3 is built from 14 residues. DNA of the CDR3: TGTGCCAGCAGTTACCCAGCGGGAGAAAATGAGCAGTTCTTC. This sequence encodes CASSYPAGENEQFF.

J is TRBJ1-1 and V is TRBV6-2 or TRBV6-3; 7 bases are shared with TRBD1. The germline CDR1 and CDR2 sequences are MNHEY and SVGEGT. V shed 10 bases and J 0 bases; nucleotides not matched to a gene: 5. This CDR3 has 13 residues. The DNA of the CDR3 is TGTGCCACCCTACAGGGGATGAACACTGAAGCTTTCTTT. This gives the protein CATLQGMNTEAFF.

The chain couples TRBV6-1 to TRBJ2-2; D ambiguous. This CDR3 spans 12 amino acids. CDR1 MNHNS and CDR2 SASEGT come from the germline V gene. Trimming left V 4 bases short and J 4 bases short, with 4 bases between. DNA for the CDR3: TGTGCCAGCAGTGTCCGCACCGGGGAGCTGTTTTTT. Translation gives CASSVRTGELFF.

The V and J genes are TRBV6-1 and TRBJ2-5; possibly TRBD1 or TRBD2 for D (5 bases each). The V and J ends lost 2 bases and 1 base respectively, with 14 bases between them. The CDR3 spans 16 residues. Germline lookup yields CDR1 MNHNS and CDR2 SASEGT. In DNA form, the CDR3 reads TGTGCCAGCAGTGAAAGGGGACGAGACACCCAAGAGACCCAGTACTTC. Translating it yields CASSERGRDTQETQYF.

The chain employs TRBV20-1 and TRBJ1-1; no clear D. V was clipped by 0 bases and J by 0 bases, with 20 bases between them. In germline, CDR1 is DFQATT, CDR2 SNEGSKA (reference sequence). The CDR3 contains 18 residues. CDR3 coding DNA: TGCAGTGCTAGAGATCCGCGCCCACCAAGGTTAATGAACACTGAAGCTTTCTTT. Its protein product is CSARDPRPPRLMNTEAFF.

Remarks on this clonotype: The junction departs from germline at one end; a sequencing error may be responsible. V is TRBV15 and J is TRBJ2-7, with D unclear. Germline CDR1 reads LNHNV; CDR2 reads YYDKDF (reference sequence). The CDR3 is made up of 13 amino acids. The CDR3 region is CATSRDSLGLSNF. CDR3 sequence (DNA): TGTGCCACCAGCAGAGATTCCCTTGGGCTCTCAAACTTC.

The chain couples TRBV4-2 to TRBJ2-7, with 7 bases lining up with TRBD1. The CDR3 extends over 15 amino acids. J lost 9 bases, V lost 3 bases, and 14 bases had no gene match. Germline-derived CDR1 and CDR2 are LGHNA and YNFKEQ. Here the CDR3 reads CASSHPGTEASGQYF. CDR3 DNA sequence: TGTGCCAGCAGCCACCCCGGGACAGAAGCGTCAGGGCAGTACTTC.

The table lists this clonotype with a count of one. The chain has TRBV7-9 and TRBJ1-1; 8 bases match TRBD1. The length of the CDR3 is 16 residues. Germline-derived CDR1 and CDR2 are SEHNR and FQNEAQ (reference sequence). V was clipped by 5 bases and J by 1 base; unmatched bases: 9. Here the CDR3 DNA reads TGTGCCAGCAGCCTAGGCGGGACAGGAGCGAACACTGAAGCTTTCTTT. Its protein is CASSLGGTGANTEAFF.

This clonotype was observed a few times. The rearrangement joins TRBV5-5 to TRBJ1-2; no clear D. CDR3 size: 14 residues. Trimming stripped 0 bases from V and 8 bases from J, with 14 bases between. CDR1 SGHKS and CDR2 YYEKEE come from the germline V gene (reference sequence). CDR3 in amino acids: CASSLDRGSMGYTF. CDR3 sequence (DNA): TGTGCCAGCAGCTTGGATCGGGGTTCTATGGGCTACACCTTC.

The chain combines TRBV20-1 with TRBJ2-1, with D possibly TRBD2 on 5 matching bases. This CDR3 comprises 17 residues. Germline assignment: CDR1 DFQATT and CDR2 SNEGSKA (reference sequence). V was cut by 1 base and J by 2 bases, with 18 bases left in between. The CDR3 region is CSARAYLLVFPYNEQFF. CDR3 nucleotide sequence: TGCAGTGCTAGAGCCTATCTACTAGTATTCCCCTACAATGAGCAGTTCTTC.

This rearrangement joins TRBV7-2 to TRBJ2-1; 11 positions match TRBD2. Germline CDR1 is SGHTA and CDR2 is FQGNSA. The CDR3 consists of 15 residues. V gave up 5 bases and J gave up 7 bases; unmatched junction bases: 7. The CDR3 coding sequence is TGTGCCAGCAGCGTAGTAGCGGGGGGGCGGAATGAGCAGTTCTTC. This encodes CASSVVAGGRNEQFF.

This chain links TRBV29-1 with TRBJ2-1; perhaps TRBD2 as D (6 bases). The CDR3 contains 13 residues. The V gene lost 5 bases and the J gene lost 6 bases, with 14 bases spanning the gap. CDR1 and CDR2 from the germline V gene are SQVTM and ANQGSEA. The CDR3 here is CSVKGRFGNEQFF. CDR3 coding DNA: TGCAGCGTTAAAGGGAGGTTCGGCAATGAGCAGTTCTTC.

The sample holds one count of this clonotype. The V and J genes are TRBV10-3 and TRBJ1-1; 9 bases fit TRBD1. Trimming removed 8 bases from V and 0 bases from J; junction bases left unmatched: 7. The CDR3 loop spans 15 amino acids. Per the germline V gene, CDR1 is ENHRY and CDR2 is SYGVKD. This chain's CDR3 is CAIGPGQGLNTEAFF. The CDR3 nucleotides read TGTGCCATCGGACCGGGACAGGGTTTGAACACTGAAGCTTTCTTT.